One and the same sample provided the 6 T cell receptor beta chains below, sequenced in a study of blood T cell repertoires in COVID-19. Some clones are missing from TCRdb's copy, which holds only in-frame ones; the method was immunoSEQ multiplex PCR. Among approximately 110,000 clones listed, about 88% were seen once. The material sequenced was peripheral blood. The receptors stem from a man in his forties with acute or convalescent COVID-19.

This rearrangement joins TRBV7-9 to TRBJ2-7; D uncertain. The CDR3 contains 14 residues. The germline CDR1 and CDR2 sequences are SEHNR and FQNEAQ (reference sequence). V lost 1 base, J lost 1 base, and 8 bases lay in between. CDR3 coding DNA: TGTGCCAGCAGCTTAGAAATAGCTTCCTACGAGCAGTACTTC. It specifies CASSLEIASYEQYF.

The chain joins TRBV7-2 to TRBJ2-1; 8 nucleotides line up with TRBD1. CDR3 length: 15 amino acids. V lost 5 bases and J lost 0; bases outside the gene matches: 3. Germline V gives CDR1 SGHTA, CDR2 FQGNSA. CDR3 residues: CASSAGQASYNEQFF. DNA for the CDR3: TGTGCCAGCAGCGCGGGACAGGCCTCCTACAATGAGCAGTTCTTC. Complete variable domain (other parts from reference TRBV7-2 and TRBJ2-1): GAGVSQSPSNKVTEKGKDVELRCDPISGHTALYWYRQSLGQGLEFLIYFQGNSAPDKSGLPSDRFSAERTGGSVSTLTIQRTQQEDSAVYLCASSAGQASYNEQFFGPGTRLTVL.

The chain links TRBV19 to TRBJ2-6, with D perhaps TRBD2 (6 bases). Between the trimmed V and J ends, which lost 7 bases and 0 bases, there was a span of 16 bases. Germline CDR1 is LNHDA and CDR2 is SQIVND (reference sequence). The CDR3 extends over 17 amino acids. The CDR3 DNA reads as TGTGCCAGTACCCCCGGCCGCGGGAACTCTGGGGCCAACGTCCTGACTTTC. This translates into CASTPGRGNSGANVLTF.

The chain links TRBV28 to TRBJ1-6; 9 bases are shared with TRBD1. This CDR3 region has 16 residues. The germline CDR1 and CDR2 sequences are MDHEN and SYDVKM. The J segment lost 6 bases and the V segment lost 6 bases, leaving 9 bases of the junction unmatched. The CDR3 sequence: CASSPPGQGGNSPLHF. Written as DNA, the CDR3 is TGTGCCAGCAGCCCCCCGGGACAGGGAGGTAATTCACCCCTCCACTTT.

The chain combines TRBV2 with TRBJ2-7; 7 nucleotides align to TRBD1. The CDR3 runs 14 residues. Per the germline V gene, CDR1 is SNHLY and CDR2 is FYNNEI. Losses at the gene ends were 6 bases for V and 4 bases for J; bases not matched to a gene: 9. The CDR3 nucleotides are TGTGCCAGCAGGAGGACAGGAGTTCAATACGAGCAGTACTTC. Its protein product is CASRRTGVQYEQYF.

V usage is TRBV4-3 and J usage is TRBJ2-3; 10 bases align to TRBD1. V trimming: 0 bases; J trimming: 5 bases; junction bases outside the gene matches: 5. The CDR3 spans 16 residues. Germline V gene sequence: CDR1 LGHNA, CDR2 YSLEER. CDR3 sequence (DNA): TGCGCCAGCAGCCAAGATTCCCGGGACAGGGGAGATACGCAGTATTTT. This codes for CASSQDSRDRGDTQYF.